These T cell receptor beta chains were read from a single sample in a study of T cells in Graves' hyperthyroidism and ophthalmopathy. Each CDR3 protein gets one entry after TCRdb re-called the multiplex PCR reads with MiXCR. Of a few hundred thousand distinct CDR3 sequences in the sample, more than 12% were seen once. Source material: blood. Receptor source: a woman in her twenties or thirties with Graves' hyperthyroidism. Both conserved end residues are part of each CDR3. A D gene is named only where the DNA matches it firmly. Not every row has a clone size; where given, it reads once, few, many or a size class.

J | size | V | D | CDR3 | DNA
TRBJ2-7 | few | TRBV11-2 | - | CASSLISVDEQYF | TGTGCCAGCAGCTTGATCTCCGTGGACGAGCAGTACTTC
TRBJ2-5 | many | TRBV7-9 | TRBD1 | CASSSTGGRGTQYF | TGTGCCAGCAGCTCGACAGGGGGCCGCGGGACCCAGTACTTC
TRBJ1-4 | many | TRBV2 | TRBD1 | CASSGGQGQKLFF | TGTGCCAGCAGTGGGGGACAGGGCCAAAAACTGTTTTTT
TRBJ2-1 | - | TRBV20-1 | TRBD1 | CSAGTTGRGNEQFF | TGCAGTGCTGGAACGACAGGGAGAGGCAATGAGCAGTTCTTC
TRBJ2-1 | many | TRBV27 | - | CASRGSVGQFF | TGTGCCAGCAGAGGCTCAGTCGGGCAGTTCTTC
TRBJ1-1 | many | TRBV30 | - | CAWCRDTEAFF | TGTGCCTGGTGCCGGGACACTGAAGCTTTCTTT
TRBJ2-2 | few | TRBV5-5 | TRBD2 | CASSLEVAGVNGELFF | TGTGCCAGCAGCTTGGAGGTAGCGGGAGTTAACGGGGAGCTGTTTTTT
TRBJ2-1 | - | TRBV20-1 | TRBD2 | CSARDWGLAGVEQFF | TGCAGTGCTAGAGATTGGGGACTAGCGGGAGTTGAGCAGTTCTTC
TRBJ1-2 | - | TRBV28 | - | CASRGGGGYTF | TGTGCCAGCAGAGGGGGGGGGGGCTACACCTTC
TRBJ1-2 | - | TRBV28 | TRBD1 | CASSFWTGAEWGYTF | TGTGCCAGCAGTTTTTGGACAGGGGCGGAGTGGGGCTACACCTTC
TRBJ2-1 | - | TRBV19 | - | CASSIGQGIVDEQFF | TGTGCCAGTAGTATCGGGCAGGGGATTGTCGATGAGCAGTTCTTC
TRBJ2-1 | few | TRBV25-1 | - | CASSSESASYNEQFF | TGTGCCAGCAGTTCTGAGTCCGCCAGCTACAATGAGCAGTTCTTC
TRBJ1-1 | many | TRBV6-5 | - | CASRRKLDTEAFF | TGTGCCAGCAGGAGAAAATTGGACACTGAAGCTTTCTTT
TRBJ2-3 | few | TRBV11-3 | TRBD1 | CASSTGQGAVTQYF | TGTGCCAGCAGCACGGGACAGGGGGCCGTTACGCAGTATTTT
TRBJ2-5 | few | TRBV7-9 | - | CASSFLAQETQYF | TGTGCCAGCAGCTTTCTGGCCCAAGAGACCCAGTACTTC
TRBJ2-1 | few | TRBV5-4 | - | CASGGEEYEQFF | TGTGCCAGTGGGGGAGAAGAATATGAGCAGTTCTTC
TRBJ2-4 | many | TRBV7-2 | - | CASSSDRAKNIQYF | TGTGCCAGCAGCTCCGACAGGGCCAAAAACATTCAGTACTTC
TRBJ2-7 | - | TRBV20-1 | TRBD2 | CSAREDGRASYEQYF | TGCAGTGCTAGAGAAGATGGGAGGGCTTCCTACGAGCAGTACTTC
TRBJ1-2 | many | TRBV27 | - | CASSPIPTEEGQDTF | TGTGCCAGCAGTCCTATCCCGACAGAGGAAGGGCAGGACACCTTC
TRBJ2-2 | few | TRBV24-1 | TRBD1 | CATSDAGTGITGELFF | TGTGCCACCAGTGATGCTGGGACAGGGATTACCGGGGAGCTGTTTTTT
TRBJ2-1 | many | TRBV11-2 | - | CASSFRGQSSYNEQFF | TGTGCCAGCAGCTTCAGGGGCCAGAGCTCCTACAATGAGCAGTTCTTC
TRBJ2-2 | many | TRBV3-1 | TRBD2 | CASSQPGLAAFGPGELFF | TGTGCCAGCAGCCAGCCGGGACTAGCGGCCTTCGGTCCCGGGGAGCTGTTTTTT
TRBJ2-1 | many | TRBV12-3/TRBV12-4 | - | CASTRSGPNEQFF | TGTGCCAGCACGCGGAGCGGGCCCAATGAGCAGTTCTTC
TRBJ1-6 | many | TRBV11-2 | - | CASSYLTGSPLHF | TGTGCCAGCAGCTACCTAACAGGGAGCCCCCTCCACTTT
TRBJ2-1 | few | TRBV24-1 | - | CATSEGYNEQFF | TGTGCCACCAGTGAGGGGTACAATGAGCAGTTCTTC
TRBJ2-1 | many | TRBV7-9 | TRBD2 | CASSDLAGGPREQFF | TGTGCCAGCAGCGACCTAGCGGGAGGGCCGCGTGAGCAGTTCTTC
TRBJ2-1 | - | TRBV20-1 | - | CSAKGEAGVNEQFF | TGCAGTGCCAAGGGGGAGGCTGGTGTTAATGAGCAGTTCTTC
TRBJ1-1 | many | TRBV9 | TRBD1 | CASSWTGEGNTEAFF | TGTGCCAGCAGCTGGACAGGGGAAGGGAACACTGAAGCTTTCTTT
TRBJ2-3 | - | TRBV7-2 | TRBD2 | CASSASGRDTDTQYF | TGTGCCAGCAGCGCCAGCGGGAGGGACACAGATACGCAGTATTTT
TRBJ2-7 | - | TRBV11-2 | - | CASSLRASSYEQSF | TGTGCCAGCAGCTTAAGGGCGTCCTCCTACGAGCAGTCCTTC
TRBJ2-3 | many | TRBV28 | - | CASSLSRDPDTQYF | TGTGCCAGCAGTTTAAGTAGGGACCCAGATACGCAGTATTTT
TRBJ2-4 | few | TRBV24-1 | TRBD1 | CAIVQGAGLAKNIQYF | TGTGCCATCGTACAGGGGGCAGGACTAGCCAAAAACATTCAGTACTTC
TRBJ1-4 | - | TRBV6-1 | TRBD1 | CASSEGTGREKLFF | TGTGCCAGCAGTGAAGGGACAGGGCGTGAAAAACTGTTTTTT
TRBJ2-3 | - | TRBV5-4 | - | CASSPIPSTDTQYF | TGTGCCAGCAGCCCGATCCCTAGCACAGATACGCAGTATTTT
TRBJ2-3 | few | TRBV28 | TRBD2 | CASSSPSAGGITDTQYF | TGTGCCAGCAGCTCCCCCTCCGCGGGAGGAATCACAGATACGCAGTATTTT
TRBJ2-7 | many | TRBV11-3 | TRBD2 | CASSFGLASGEQYF | TGTGCCAGCAGCTTCGGACTAGCGTCAGGCGAGCAGTACTTC
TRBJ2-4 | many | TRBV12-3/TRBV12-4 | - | CASSLAFRAKNIQYF | TGTGCCAGCAGTTTAGCATTCCGTGCCAAAAACATTCAGTACTTC
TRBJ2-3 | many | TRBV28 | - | CASRGGDSSTDTQYF | TGTGCCAGCAGGGGCGGGGACTCCAGCACAGATACGCAGTATTTT
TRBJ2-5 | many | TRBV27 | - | CASSFGGETQYF | TGTGCTAGCAGCTTCGGGGGAGAGACCCAGTACTTC